This T cell receptor (beta chain) was documented in a study of T cell repertoires in cytomegalovirus infection. On the study more broadly: From public TCR beta signatures came an indication of both CMV infection and matching HLA type. Notes on the study in general: Clonotype analysis showed dominance of the ex vivo response by HLA-C-restricted CMV-specific TCR beta clonotypes. Of the TCR beta families, the public ones yielded a cumulative frequency that identified carriers of CMV plus the relevant HLA.

One entry per CDR3 protein results from TCRdb running MiXCR on the reads. The sample has 300,000 to 450,000 distinct CDR3 sequences; 18% are singletons. At least ten counts were recorded for this clonotype. Its antigen is not identified. J lost 3 bases, V lost 3 bases, and 5 bases had no gene match. In germline, CDR1 is SGHTA, CDR2 FQGNSA. The length of the CDR3 is 14 residues. This TCR was sampled from a human donor in good health (CMV status not recorded). Some clones in this sample may be carry-over from other donors' samples. Input material: PBMCs. The V call is TRBV7-2, the J call TRBJ2-7; 7 nucleotides align to TRBD2. The CDR3 loop reads CASSLNSGVYEQYF. DNA of the CDR3: TGTGCCAGCAGCTTGAACAGCGGGGTCTACGAGCAGTACTTC. Combining the CDR3 with reference TRBV7-2 and TRBJ2-7 gives the whole variable domain GAGVSQSPSNKVTEKGKDVELRCDPISGHTALYWYRQSLGQGLEFLIYFQGNSAPDKSGLPSDRFSAERTGGSVSTLTIQRTQQEDSAVYLCASSLNSGVYEQYFGPGTRLTVT.